The sequence of this T cell receptor (beta chain) was determined in a study of spatial heterogeneity in lung cancer. Study-level results: There were more appearances of ubiquitous expanded tumor TCRs in blood at resection than at follow-up.

The CDR3 loop spans 12 amino acids. V lost 4 bases, J lost 7 bases, and 8 bases lay in between. Germline V CDR1 and CDR2: SNHLY, FYNNEI. Using its own MiXCR run on the 5' RACE reads, TCRdb lists one record per CDR3 protein. Among about 44,000 distinct CDR3 sequences, 12% to 15% were seen once, and the ten largest hold 50% to 60%. This clonotype has ten or more counts. Its antigen is currently unknown. Time point described: sample taken at primary tumor resection. The donors comprised 60 to 80 untreated early-stage non-small cell lung cancer patients. Sample: PBMCs, taken at surgery. The gene calls are TRBV2 and TRBJ2-1; no clear D gene. This receptor was identified in a male donor with early-stage non-small cell lung cancer. The DNA for the CDR3 is TGTGCCAGCAGTGTTGGACGTAATGAGCAGTTCTTC. Amino acid sequence: CASSVGRNEQFF.